The entry below gives a single TCR beta chain sequence along with its context. The antigen is unknown. The record originates from a study of tumor-infiltrating lymphocytes in localized non-small cell lung cancer. Notes on the study in general: No T-cell fraction difference was seen between IM1 and IM2 tumors.

V lost 7 bases, J lost 4 bases, and 6 bases stayed unmatched. The germline CDR1 and CDR2 sequences are MNHEY and SMNVEV (reference sequence). This CDR3 region has 14 residues. The assay was immunoSEQ multiplex PCR, and TCRdb's table has in-frame clones only and misses some. The data show around 13,000 clones, 68% seen once. Sequencing input: lung tumor tissue. This TCR derives from a human donor with non-small cell lung cancer. This rearrangement joins TRBV27 to TRBJ1-5; 8 bases map to TRBD1. CDR3 sequence reads: CASKMTGANQPQHF. For the CDR3, the DNA is TGTGCCAGCAAAATGACAGGGGCAAATCAGCCCCAGCATTTT.